This T cell receptor (beta chain) was identified during a study of cytomegalovirus exposure and HLA in healthy donors. Study-wide points: In vitro checks showed that a few CMV-associated chains really do target CMV antigens. It was reported that the classifier diagnosed cytomegalovirus status with high specificity and sensitivity in both the original and validation cohorts.

Profiled with immunoSEQ multiplex PCR; TCRdb holds only in-frame clones, not every one. The sample includes roughly 300,000 clones, roughly 88% of them seen just once. This CDR3 region has 14 residues. Germline V gene data show CDR1 as SGHRS and CDR2 as YFSETQ. The V end was cut by 0 bases, the J end by 1 base, with 6 bases between. This clone was recorded many times. Its antigen is unidentified. The clonotype originates from a woman aged 18-29 years in good health and CMV-seronegative. The chain joins TRBV5-1 to TRBJ2-3; a weak D match, TRBD2 (6 bases). The sample comprised PBMCs. As DNA, the CDR3 is TGCGCCAGCAGCTTGGGCGGGGGCACAGATACGCAGTATTTT. Its translation: CASSLGGGTDTQYF.